Judged by abundance, the clone carrying this T cell receptor beta chain is medium-sized. These data originate in a study of HIV-infected patients and healthy controls. The repertoire came from unfractionated whole blood and reflected all unsorted peripheral T cells. cDNA was made from approximately 0.55 ug RNA using alpha and beta constant primers. Alpha and beta chain libraries were made separately by chain-specific third strand synthesis with multiplexing indices. MiXCR was run by TCRdb on the 5' RACE reads, yielding one entry per CDR3 protein. The table lists 7,500 to 9,500 distinct CDR3 sequences, 8% of them singletons. The CDR3 extends over 16 amino acids. The germline V and J ends were trimmed by 1 base and 5 bases, with 17 bases remaining between them. CDR1 and CDR2 (germline): LGHNA, YNFKEQ.

Material: blood, obtained before antiretroviral therapy. This clonotype was sampled from an adult with HIV infection. The donor label of this sample is uncertain. The gene calls are TRBV4-2 and TRBJ1-1; TRBD1 might be the D (5 bases). The chain's CDR3 is CASSQGGLGSRTEAFF. In nucleotides, the CDR3 is TGTGCCAGCAGCCAAGGGGGGTTGGGGAGTCGGACTGAAGCTTTCTTT.